Sequencing of this T cell receptor beta chain was carried out in a study of blood T cell repertoires in COVID-19. Sequencing was performed with immunoSEQ multiplex PCR; in TCRdb, only in-frame clones are kept and a portion is missing. The table lists 150,000 to 200,000 clones, about 86% of them singletons. From germline, CDR1 is MDHEN and CDR2 SYDVKM. The CDR3 is 15 amino acids. The V segment lost 6 bases and the J segment 2 bases; nucleotides outside the gene matches: 7. Sequencing input: peripheral blood. The genes are TRBV28 and TRBJ1-3; 7 nucleotides align to TRBD1. This sequence originates from a woman aged 30 to 39 with active or convalescent COVID-19. In DNA, the CDR3 is TGTGCCAGCAGGGGTGCCGGGACAGCTGGAAACACCATATATTTT. This gives the protein CASRGAGTAGNTIYF.